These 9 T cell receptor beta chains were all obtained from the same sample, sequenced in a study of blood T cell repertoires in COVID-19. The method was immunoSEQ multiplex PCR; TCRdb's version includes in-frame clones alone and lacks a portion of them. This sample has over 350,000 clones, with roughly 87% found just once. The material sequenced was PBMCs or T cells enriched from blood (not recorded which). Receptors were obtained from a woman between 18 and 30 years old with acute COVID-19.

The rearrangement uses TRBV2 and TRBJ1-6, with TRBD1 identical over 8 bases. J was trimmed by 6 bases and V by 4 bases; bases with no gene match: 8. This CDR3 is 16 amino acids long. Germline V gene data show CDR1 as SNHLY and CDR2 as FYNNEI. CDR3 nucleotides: TGTGCCAGCAGTGTCGACAGGGGAGTTGGTAATTCACCCCTCCACTTT. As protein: CASSVDRGVGNSPLHF.

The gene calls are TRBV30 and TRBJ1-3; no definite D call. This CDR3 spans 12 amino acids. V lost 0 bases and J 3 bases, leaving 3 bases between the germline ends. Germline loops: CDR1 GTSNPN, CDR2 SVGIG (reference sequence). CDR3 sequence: CAWSVYGNTIYF. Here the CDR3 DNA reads TGTGCCTGGAGTGTTTATGGAAACACCATATATTTT.

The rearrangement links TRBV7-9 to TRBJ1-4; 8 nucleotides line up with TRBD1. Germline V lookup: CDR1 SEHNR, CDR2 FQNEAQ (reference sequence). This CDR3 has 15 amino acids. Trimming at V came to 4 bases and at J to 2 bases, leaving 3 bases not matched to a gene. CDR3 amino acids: CASSSHRGTNEKLFF. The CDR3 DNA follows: TGTGCCAGCAGCTCCCACAGGGGGACTAATGAAAAACTGTTTTTT.

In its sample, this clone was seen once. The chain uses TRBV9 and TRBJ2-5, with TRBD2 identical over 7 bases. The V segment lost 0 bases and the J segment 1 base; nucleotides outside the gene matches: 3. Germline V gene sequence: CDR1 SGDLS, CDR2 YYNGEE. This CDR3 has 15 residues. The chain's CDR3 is CASSVEGRVQETQYF. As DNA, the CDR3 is TGTGCCAGCAGCGTAGAGGGGAGGGTCCAAGAGACCCAGTACTTC.

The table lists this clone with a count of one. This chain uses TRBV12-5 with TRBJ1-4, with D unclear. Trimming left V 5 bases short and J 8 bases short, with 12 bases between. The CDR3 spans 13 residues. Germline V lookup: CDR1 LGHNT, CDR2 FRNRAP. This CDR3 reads CASGRKGGEKLFF. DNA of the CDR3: TGTGCTAGTGGTCGGAAAGGAGGGGAAAAACTGTTTTTT.

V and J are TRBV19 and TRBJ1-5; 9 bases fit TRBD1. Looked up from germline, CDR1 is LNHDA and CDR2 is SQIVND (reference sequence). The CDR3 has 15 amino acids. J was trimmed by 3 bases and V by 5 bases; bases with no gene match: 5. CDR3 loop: CASSPGTGFNQPQHF. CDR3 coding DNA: TGTGCCAGTAGTCCCGGGACAGGGTTCAATCAGCCCCAGCATTTT.

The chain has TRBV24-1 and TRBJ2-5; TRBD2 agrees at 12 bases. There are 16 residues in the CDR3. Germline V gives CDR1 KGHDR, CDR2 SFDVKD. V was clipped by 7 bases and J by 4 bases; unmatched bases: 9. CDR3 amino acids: CATSSQGLAGRETQYF. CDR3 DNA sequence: TGTGCCACCAGCTCCCAAGGACTAGCGGGACGAGAGACCCAGTACTTC.

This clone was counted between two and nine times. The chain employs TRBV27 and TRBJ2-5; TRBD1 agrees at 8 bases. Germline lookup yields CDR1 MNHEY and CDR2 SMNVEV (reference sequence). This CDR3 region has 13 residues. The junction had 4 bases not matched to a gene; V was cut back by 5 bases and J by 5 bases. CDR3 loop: CASSGRQGETQYF. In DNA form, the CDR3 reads TGTGCCAGCAGTGGACGACAGGGGGAGACCCAGTACTTC.

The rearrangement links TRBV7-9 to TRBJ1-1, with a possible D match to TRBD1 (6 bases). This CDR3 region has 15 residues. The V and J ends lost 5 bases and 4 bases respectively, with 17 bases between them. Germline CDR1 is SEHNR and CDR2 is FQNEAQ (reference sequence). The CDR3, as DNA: TGTGCCAGCAGCCCGTTAGACAGGTTGCTCACTGAAGCTTTCTTT. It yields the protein CASSPLDRLLTEAFF.